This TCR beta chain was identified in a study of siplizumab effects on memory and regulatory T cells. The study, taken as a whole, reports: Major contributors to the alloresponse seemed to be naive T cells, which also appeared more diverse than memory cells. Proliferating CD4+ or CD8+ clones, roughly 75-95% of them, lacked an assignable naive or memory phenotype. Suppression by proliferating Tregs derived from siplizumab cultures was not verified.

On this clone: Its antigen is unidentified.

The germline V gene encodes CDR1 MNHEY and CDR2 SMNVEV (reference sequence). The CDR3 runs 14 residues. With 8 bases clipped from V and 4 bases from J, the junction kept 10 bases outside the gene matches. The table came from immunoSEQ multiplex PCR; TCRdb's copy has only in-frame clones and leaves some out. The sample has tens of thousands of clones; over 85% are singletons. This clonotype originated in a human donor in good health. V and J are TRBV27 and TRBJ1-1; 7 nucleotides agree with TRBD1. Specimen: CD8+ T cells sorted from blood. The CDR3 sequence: CASGTAWGGTEAFF. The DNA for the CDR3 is TGTGCCAGCGGGACAGCGTGGGGAGGCACTGAAGCTTTCTTT.